This T cell receptor (beta chain) was sequenced during a study of T cells expressing NK-cell markers (TCRdb year 2020). For context, the study as a whole: TCR beta-chain repertoires were profiled in sorted CD3+CD56+NKG2C+, CD3+CD56+NKG2C- and CD3+CD56-NKG2C+ T-cell subsets from several donors. Among the eight sequenced donors, seven were HCMV-seropositive and one was HCMV-seronegative. All eight donors whose samples were sequenced were randomly selected healthy volunteers, three of them men and five women. Illumina HiSeq 2000/2500, MiSeq or NextSeq was used to sequence libraries as 2 x 150 bp reads.

Including the terminal cysteine and phenylalanine, the CDR3 comprises 15 residues. No DNA was logged. According to the germline V gene (reference sequence), CDR1 reads DFQATT and CDR2 reads SNEGSKA. The sequencer was an Illumina HiSeq 2000. 5'RACE template switching, by which a universal primer site and unique molecular identifiers were added, was used to make TCR beta cDNA libraries. cDNA synthesis was primed from the TCR beta constant segment, followed by two successive PCR amplification steps. From the authors' description of their analysis: MIGEC was used to demultiplex reads and group the reads by UMI, and MiTCR was used to assemble and quantify clonotypes. To remove erroneous sequences, TCR cDNA sequences were retained only when supported by two or more reads. The tcR package was used for downstream repertoire analysis, with clonotypes matched between fractions based on CDR3 nucleotide sequence plus V segment. VDJmatch was used to annotate antigen specificity against VDJdb, with one amino acid substitution allowed in CDR3. After reprocessing by TCRdb, each CDR3 protein sequence is one entry, and no DNA is given. These V and J calls originate from TCRdb's pipeline instead of the authors' own analysis. The table of this sample itemizes around 380,000 distinct CDR3 sequences. Jointly, the top ten make up about 11% of the sample.

Broad study findings and their caveats: In roughly 6 donors, the dominant CD3+CD56+NKG2C+ clonotypes ranked among the top 10 CD8+ clonotypes, making up about 1.0-7.0% of CD8+ T cells. Those dominant clonotypes were again the most abundant among CD3+CD56-NKG2C+ cells in a handful of donors, at about 28.3-60.1%. It remained unclear whether the expanded NKG2C-expressing T cell clones were specific for HCMV antigens.

A commercial ELISA kit detecting HCMV-specific IgG in serum was used to determine HCMV serostatus. Peripheral blood mononuclear cells were isolated from blood by Ficoll density gradient centrifugation. Regarding this clonotype: Its antigen is unknown.

The clonotype was recovered from a woman in her 50s in good health. Donor details come from another sample of the same person, matched by shared clones. Sequenced: blood T cells: a sorted CD56 or NKG2C T cell subset, CD4+ or CD8+ T cells, or bulk PBMC T cells (not recorded which). The receptor chain draws on TRBV20-1 and TRBJ2-5; TCRdb's D call, TRBD1, is unchecked because there is no DNA. The CDR3 in this case is CSARRPGARGETQYF.